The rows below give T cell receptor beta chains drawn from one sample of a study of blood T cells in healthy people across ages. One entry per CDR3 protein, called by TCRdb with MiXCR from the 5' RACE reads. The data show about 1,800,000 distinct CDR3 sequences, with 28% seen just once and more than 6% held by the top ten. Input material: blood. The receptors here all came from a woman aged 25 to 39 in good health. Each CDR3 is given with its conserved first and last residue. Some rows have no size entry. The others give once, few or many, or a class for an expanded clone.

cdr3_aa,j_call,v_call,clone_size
CASSDKNTDTQYF,TRBJ2-3,TRBV7-2,many
CASSGGGRKKLFF,TRBJ1-4,TRBV7-6,few
CASRSFSGANVLTF,TRBJ2-6,TRBV12-3/TRBV12-4,few
CASSYDRARGYTF,TRBJ1-2,TRBV7-2,-
CSARDGTGNYGYTF,TRBJ1-2,TRBV20-1,few
CASSVADNREEKLFF,TRBJ1-4,TRBV9,-
CASSSLGLAGVDEQYF,TRBJ2-7,TRBV11-2,once
CSVGTGRNIQYF,TRBJ2-4,TRBV29-1,many
CSAREQGIQPQHF,TRBJ1-5,TRBV20-1,few
CASSLGKVNEKLFF,TRBJ1-4,TRBV28,few
CASSSRQGGVQPQHF,TRBJ1-5,TRBV7-9,-
CASSLSQGGSEKLFF,TRBJ1-4,TRBV7-2,many
CSVEGGGGGQHF,TRBJ1-5,TRBV29-1,many
CASSLLRQGVGYTF,TRBJ1-2,TRBV28,-
CASSYSETGAGEQYF,TRBJ2-7,TRBV6-5,-
CASSPWDNNEKLFF,TRBJ1-4,TRBV27,few
CAWTTGTSNTEAFF,TRBJ1-1,TRBV30,-
CASRLMPGQGVHNEQYF,TRBJ2-5,TRBV28,few
CASSYSGQDTDTQYF,TRBJ2-3,TRBV6-5,-
CASSYTRGASYGYTF,TRBJ1-2,TRBV6-5,-
CASSPIRTGLEKLFF,TRBJ1-4,TRBV28,-
CVSSHNGDGPQHF,TRBJ1-5,TRBV12-3/TRBV12-4,once
CASSDTDRGNEQFF,TRBJ2-1,TRBV2,-
CASSLWGDGEETQYF,TRBJ2-5,TRBV28,many
CASSSDMGRGETQYF,TRBJ2-5,TRBV7-9,few
CASRGSGDTQYF,TRBJ2-3,TRBV6-1,few
CSSGKGVPEDEQYF,TRBJ2-7,TRBV29-1,many
CSAWGGGGNNEQFF,TRBJ2-1,TRBV20-1,few
CASSLPGKSRYEQYF,TRBJ2-7,TRBV7-8,-
CSVEGVAYEQYF,TRBJ2-7,TRBV29-1,few
CASSEVPAYQPQHF,TRBJ1-5,TRBV2,-
CASEESGAGNEQFF,TRBJ2-1,TRBV5-1,-
CASSPYVAGEGNEQFF,TRBJ2-1,TRBV18,few
CASRVGERETQYF,TRBJ2-5,TRBV10-2,-
CSARVGASTDTQYF,TRBJ2-3,TRBV20-1,-
CASSVTTVTYERYF,TRBJ2-7,TRBV5-1,few
CSARRLTGDPYEQYF,TRBJ2-7,TRBV20-1,many
CASSLGISVGTDTQYF,TRBJ2-3,TRBV7-9,-
CASSQAVGTGNEQFF,TRBJ2-1,TRBV3-1,-
CASSQGWTEPYGYTF,TRBJ1-2,TRBV4-3,few